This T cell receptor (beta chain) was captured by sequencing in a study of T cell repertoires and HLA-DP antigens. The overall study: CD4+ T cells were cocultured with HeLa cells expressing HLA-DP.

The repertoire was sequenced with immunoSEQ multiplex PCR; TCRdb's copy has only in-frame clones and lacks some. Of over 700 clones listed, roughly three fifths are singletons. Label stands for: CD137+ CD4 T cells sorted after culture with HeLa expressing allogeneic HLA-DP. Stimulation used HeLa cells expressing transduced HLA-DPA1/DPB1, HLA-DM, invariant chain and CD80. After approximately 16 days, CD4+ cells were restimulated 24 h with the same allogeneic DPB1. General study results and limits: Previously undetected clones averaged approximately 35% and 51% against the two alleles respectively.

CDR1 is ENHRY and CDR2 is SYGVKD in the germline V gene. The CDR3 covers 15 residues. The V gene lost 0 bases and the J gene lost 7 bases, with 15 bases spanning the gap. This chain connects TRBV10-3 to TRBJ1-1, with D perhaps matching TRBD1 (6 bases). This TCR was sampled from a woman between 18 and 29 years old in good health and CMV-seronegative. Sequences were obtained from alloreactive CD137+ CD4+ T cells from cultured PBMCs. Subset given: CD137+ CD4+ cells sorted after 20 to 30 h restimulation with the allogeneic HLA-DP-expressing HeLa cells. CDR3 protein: CAISESEGGRGEAFF. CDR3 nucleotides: TGTGCCATCAGTGAGTCGGAGGGGGGAAGGGGTGAAGCTTTCTTT.